Detailed here is one T cell receptor (beta chain). Its matching antigen is unknown. The source of the sample is a study of T cell clonotyping in hematopoietic cell transplantation. Recipient blood drawn about 28 days pretransplant and days 30, 100, 180 after. Study-wide results and caveats: Few recipient clonotypes overlapped donors; over 95% were de novo at given depth. After transplant, recipient diversity fell while pathologically expanded clonotypes grew through day 180.

Assay: immunoSEQ multiplex PCR; the TCRdb copy retains only in-frame clones and omits some. The data contain 9,500 or so clones, roughly 71% of them singletons. Germline assignment: CDR1 GTSNPN and CDR2 SVGIG (reference sequence). The CDR3 sequence is 15 residues long. V shed 0 bases, J shed 4 bases, and the junction held 4 bases outside the gene matches. The sequence was collected from a female patient between 35 and 55 years old who had an allogeneic stem cell transplant from a related donor, so T cells may come from the graft donor. Some clones in this sample may be carry-over from other donors' samples. The V call is TRBV30, the J call TRBJ2-2; 8 nucleotides line up with TRBD2. The sample consisted of PBMCs, taken 30 days after allogeneic stem cell transplant. The CDR3 sequence: CAWSVASGRTGELFF. The CDR3, as DNA: TGTGCCTGGAGTGTAGCTAGCGGGCGCACCGGGGAGCTGTTTTTT.